This entry lists 19 T cell receptor beta chains sequenced from one sample in a study of beta chain features in type 1 diabetes (dated by TCRdb to between 2017 and 2018). The method was the immunoSEQ multiplex PCR assay. All of the isolated RNA was reverse transcribed with the High Capacity cDNA Reverse Transcription Kit, so expressed TCRB transcripts were sequenced. TCRdb took over this immuneACCESS table, retaining in-frame rearrangements with V and J assigned. Such tables are incomplete; in checked studies, under half of the missing clones stem from an unresolved V gene, and the remainder is unexplained. The sample table contains 20,000 to 30,000 clones; only one count was recorded for around 69% of them. The biggest ten clones account for less than 5.5% of the sample. Paper-wide results and their limitations: A moderate but significant shortening of TCRB CDR3 length was observed in type 1 diabetes patients in all four CD4+ subsets.

No antigen has been identified for these receptors. The specimen sequenced was Tregs from blood. This specimen's cell subset or site label, interpreted: regulatory CD4+ T cells. Receptors originate from a young man with type 1 diabetes.

The chain links TRBV5-6 to TRBJ1-1, with D possibly being TRBD1 (6 bases). The V gene lost 1 base and the J gene lost 11 bases, with 15 bases spanning the gap. CDR1 is SGHDT, CDR2 YYEEEE, per germline. This CDR3 comprises 13 residues. The CDR3 nucleotides read TGTGCCAGCAGCTTGAGGACAGTCCCTGTTGCTTTCTTT. It is translated as CASSLRTVPVAFF.

V usage is TRBV6-6 and J usage is TRBJ2-1; D perhaps matches TRBD1 (6 bases). CDR3 length equals 11 residues. In germline, CDR1 is MNHNY, CDR2 SVGAGI (reference sequence). The V and J ends lost 6 bases and 12 bases respectively, with 12 bases between them. The CDR3 region is CASRAGTRQFF. CDR3 nucleotide sequence: TGTGCCAGCAGGGCCGGGACAAGGCAGTTCTTC.

As for this clone: Other nucleotide sequences in the sample specify the same CDR3. V is TRBV7-2 and J is TRBJ1-5, with 7 bases identical to TRBD1. From germline, CDR1 is SGHTA and CDR2 FQGNSA. The CDR3 is made up of 13 amino acids. V trimming: 5 bases; J trimming: 7 bases; junction bases outside the gene matches: 5. The DNA of the CDR3 is TGTGCCAGCAGCAGGGACAGTAACCAGCCCCAGCATTTT. Its protein product is CASSRDSNQPQHF.

The sample holds a few counts of this clone. The CDR3 coding sequence is TGTGCCAGCAGCGACGGGACTAGCTTCACCGGGGAGCTGTTTTTT. Translating gives CASSDGTSFTGELFF. The chain employs TRBV9 and TRBJ2-2; 9 bases map to TRBD2. The V and J ends lost 3 bases and 4 bases, in that order; junction bases with no gene match: 4. Germline V CDR1 and CDR2: SGDLS, YYNGEE. This CDR3 comprises 15 residues.

The V gene is TRBV13, the J gene TRBJ2-1; 8 bases are a match to TRBD2. In germline, CDR1 is PRHDT, CDR2 FYEKMQ (reference sequence). J was trimmed by 4 bases and V by 7 bases; bases with no gene match: 12. CDR3 length: 16 residues. The CDR3, as DNA: TGTGCCAGCACCTACCAGAGCGGGAGTCGATACAATGAGCAGTTCTTC. Translation: CASTYQSGSRYNEQFF. Full variable domain (remainder filled in from reference TRBV13 and TRBJ2-1): AAGVIQSPRHLIKEKRETATLKCYPIPRHDTVYWYQQGPGQDPQFLISFYEKMQSDKGSIPDRFSAQQFSDYHSELNMSSLELGDSALYFCASTYQSGSRYNEQFFGPGTRLTVL.

This chain connects TRBV29-1 to TRBJ2-7, with a weak D call TRBD1 (6 bases). The V gene's germline CDR1 is SQVTM and CDR2 ANQGSEA. The length of the CDR3 is 12 residues. The V end lost 7 bases, the J end lost 2 bases, and 12 bases lay between the germline ends. In DNA, the CDR3 is TGCAGCGCCGGGACACGGACCTACGAGCAGTACTTC. It translates to CSAGTRTYEQYF.

The V and J genes are TRBV7-2 and TRBJ1-3, with 8 positions matching TRBD1. Germline V lookup: CDR1 SGHTA, CDR2 FQGNSA. J lost 4 bases, V lost 2 bases, and 4 bases had no gene match. The CDR3 covers 15 residues. CDR3 sequence: CASSLWAGGGNTIYF. CDR3 bases: TGTGCCAGCAGCTTATGGGCAGGGGGCGGAAACACCATATATTTT.

This chain links TRBV5-1 with TRBJ2-7; TRBD1 is a possible D gene (6 bases). Between the trimmed V and J ends, which lost 1 base and 3 bases, there was a span of 14 bases. The CDR3 sequence is 15 residues long. In germline, CDR1 is SGHRS, CDR2 YFSETQ. This CDR3 is CASSLLGTPNYEQYF. The CDR3 coding sequence is TGCGCCAGCAGCTTGCTCGGGACACCCAACTACGAGCAGTACTTC.

This clone was seen only a few times. The chain combines TRBV2 with TRBJ2-7; D may be TRBD1 (5 bases). The germline V gene has CDR1 SNHLY and CDR2 FYNNEI. The CDR3 runs to 13 residues. V dropped 9 bases and J dropped 2 bases, with 14 bases sitting between them. In DNA form, the CDR3 reads TGTGCCAGTTGCCCATCAGGGACCTACGAGCAGTACTTC. Its protein product is CASCPSGTYEQYF.

This clone showed up just a few times. The chain carries TRBV5-4 and TRBJ2-7; the D gene is possibly TRBD2 (6 bases). The V end lost 1 base, the J end lost 0 bases, and 17 bases lay between the germline ends. Germline-derived CDR1 and CDR2 are SGHNT and YYREEE (reference sequence). The CDR3 runs to 17 residues. This CDR3 reads CASSLNGAGLVSYEQYF. The CDR3 DNA is TGTGCCAGCAGCTTGAATGGGGCGGGATTGGTCTCCTACGAGCAGTACTTC. The variable domain in full, completed from reference TRBV5-4 and TRBJ2-7, reads ETGVTQSPTHLIKTRGQQVTLRCSSQSGHNTVSWYQQALGQGPQFIFQYYREEENGRGNFPPRFSGLQFPNYSSELNVNALELDDSALYLCASSLNGAGLVSYEQYFGPGTRLTVT.

This sequence joins TRBV6-6 and TRBJ1-1, with a possible D match to TRBD1 (5 bases). CDR3 length: 16 residues. Germline V gene lookup returns CDR1 MNHNY and CDR2 SVGAGI (reference sequence). The ends were cut back, 0 bases at V and 0 bases at J, with 11 bases in the middle. For the CDR3, the DNA is TGTGCCAGCAGTTACTCGATGGGGGGAATGAACACTGAAGCTTTCTTT. Protein product: CASSYSMGGMNTEAFF.

This clone appeared a few times. The rearrangement links TRBV11-2 to TRBJ2-1; TRBD2 agrees at 9 bases. This CDR3 is built from 16 residues. The junction had 9 bases not matched to a gene; V was cut back by 1 base and J by 8 bases. CDR1 is SGHAT and CDR2 is FQNNGV in the germline V gene. CDR3 nucleotide sequence: TGTGCCAGCAGCTTAGCTTGGCTAGCGGGATATGATGAGCAGTTCTTC. Residues: CASSLAWLAGYDEQFF.

The V gene is TRBV29-1, the J gene TRBJ2-7; 11 bases agree with TRBD1. The CDR3 totals 15 residues. With V trimmed by 4 bases and J by 3 bases, 8 bases remained unmatched. The germline V gene has CDR1 SQVTM and CDR2 ANQGSEA. The CDR3 is CSVGKPGTGGYEQYF. The CDR3 DNA sequence: TGCAGCGTTGGCAAACCCGGGACAGGGGGCTACGAGCAGTACTTC.

This clone was seen a handful of times. The chain is built from TRBV10-3 and TRBJ2-7, with 9 bases matching TRBD1. CDR3 length: 13 amino acids. The V and J ends lost 9 bases and 5 bases, in that order; junction bases with no gene match: 8. In germline, CDR1 is ENHRY, CDR2 SYGVKD. CDR3 region: CAICRDRDHEQYF. Here the CDR3 DNA reads TGTGCCATTTGCCGGGACAGGGACCACGAGCAGTACTTC.

This rearrangement joins TRBV5-1 to TRBJ2-2; tentatively, D is TRBD2 (5 bases). Between the trimmed V and J ends, which lost 0 bases and 0 bases, there was a span of 9 bases. CDR3 length: 16 amino acids. Germline V lookup: CDR1 SGHRS, CDR2 YFSETQ. CDR3 coding DNA: TGCGCCAGCAGCTTGGGCGGGTCCGCGAACACCGGGGAGCTGTTTTTT. Translated: CASSLGGSANTGELFF.

This chain uses TRBV9 with TRBJ2-3, with 8 bases lining up with TRBD1. CDR1 SGDLS and CDR2 YYNGEE come from the germline V gene. The CDR3 contains 14 residues. V lost 3 bases to trimming and J lost 6 bases; unmatched junction nucleotides: 6. CDR3 sequence (DNA): TGTGCCAGCAGCGCTCGGACAGGGACGGATACGCAGTATTTT. It yields the protein CASSARTGTDTQYF.

This chain connects TRBV7-2 to TRBJ2-7; no firm D call. Germline-derived CDR1 and CDR2 are SGHTA and FQGNSA. This CDR3 region has 14 residues. Trimming cost V 1 base and J 0 bases, with 7 bases left between them. The CDR3, as DNA: TGTGCCAGCAGCTTAGTTGAGAGCTCCTACGAGCAGTACTTC. Its translation is CASSLVESSYEQYF.

The V and J genes are TRBV6-5 and TRBJ2-7; 8 nucleotides match TRBD1. CDR1 and CDR2 (germline): MNHEY, SVGAGI. This CDR3 is built from 15 residues. V trimming: 0 bases; J trimming: 1 base; junction bases outside the gene matches: 2. CDR3 in DNA: TGTGCCAGCAGTTACTCCTGGACAGGGTCCTACGAGCAGTACTTC. Amino acids: CASSYSWTGSYEQYF.

DNA of the CDR3: TGCGCCAGCAGCTTCTGGCAGGATCGGGAGACCCAGTACTTC. Residues: CASSFWQDRETQYF. The chain combines TRBV5-1 with TRBJ2-5; unclear D gene. V was cut by 2 bases and J by 5 bases, with 13 bases left in between. Germline loops: CDR1 SGHRS, CDR2 YFSETQ. This CDR3 is 14 amino acids long.